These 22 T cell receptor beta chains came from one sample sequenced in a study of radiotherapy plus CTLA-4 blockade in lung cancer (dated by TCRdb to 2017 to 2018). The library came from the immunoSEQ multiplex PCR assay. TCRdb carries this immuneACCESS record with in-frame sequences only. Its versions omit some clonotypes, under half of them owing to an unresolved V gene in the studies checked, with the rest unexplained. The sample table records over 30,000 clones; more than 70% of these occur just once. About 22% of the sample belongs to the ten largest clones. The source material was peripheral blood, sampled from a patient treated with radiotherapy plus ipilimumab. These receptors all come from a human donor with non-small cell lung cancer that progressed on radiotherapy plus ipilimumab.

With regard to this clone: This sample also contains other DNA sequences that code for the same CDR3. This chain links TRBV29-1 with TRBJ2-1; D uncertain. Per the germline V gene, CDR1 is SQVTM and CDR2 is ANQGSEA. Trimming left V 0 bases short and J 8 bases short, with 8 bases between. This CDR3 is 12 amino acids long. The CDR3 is CSVEDLSDEQFF. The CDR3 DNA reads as TGCAGCGTTGAAGATCTGAGCGATGAGCAGTTCTTC.

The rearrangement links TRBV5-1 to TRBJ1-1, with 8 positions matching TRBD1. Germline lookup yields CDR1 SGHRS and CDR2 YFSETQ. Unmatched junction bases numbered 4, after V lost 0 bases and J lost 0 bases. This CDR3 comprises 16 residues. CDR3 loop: CASSLGGTGVNTEAFF. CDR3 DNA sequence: TGCGCCAGCAGCTTGGGCGGGACAGGAGTGAACACTGAAGCTTTCTTT.

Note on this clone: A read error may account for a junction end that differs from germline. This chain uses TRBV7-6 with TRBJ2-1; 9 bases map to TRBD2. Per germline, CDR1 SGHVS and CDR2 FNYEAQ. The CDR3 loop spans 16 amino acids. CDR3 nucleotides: TGTGCCAGCAGCTTATCAAGCGGGGGGCGCGACAAGGAGCAGTTCTTC. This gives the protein CASSLSSGGRDKEQFF. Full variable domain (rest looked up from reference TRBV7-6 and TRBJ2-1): GAGVSQSPRYKVTKRGQDVALRCDPISGHVSLYWYRQALGQGPEFLTYFNYEAQQDKSGLPNDRFSAERPEGSISTLTIQRTEQRDSAMYRCASSLSSGGRDKEQFFGPGTRLTVL.

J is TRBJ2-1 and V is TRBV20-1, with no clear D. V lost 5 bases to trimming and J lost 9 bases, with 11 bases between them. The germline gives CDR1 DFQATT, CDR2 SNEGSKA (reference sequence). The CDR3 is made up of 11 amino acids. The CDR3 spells CSAPVSFEQFF. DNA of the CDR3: TGCAGTGCTCCGGTCTCCTTTGAGCAGTTCTTC.

In DNA form, the CDR3 reads TGTGCCAGCAGGACAGGGCCTGGGGCCAACGTCCTGACTTTC. This codes for CASRTGPGANVLTF. This chain connects TRBV6-1 to TRBJ2-6; 7 bases match TRBD1. Germline V CDR1 and CDR2: MNHNS, SASEGT. The CDR3 has 14 residues. Unmatched junction bases numbered 1, after V lost 6 bases and J lost 2 bases.

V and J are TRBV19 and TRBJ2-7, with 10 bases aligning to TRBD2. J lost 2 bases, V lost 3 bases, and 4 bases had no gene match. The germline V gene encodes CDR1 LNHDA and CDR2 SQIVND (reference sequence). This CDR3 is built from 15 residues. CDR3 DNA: TGTGCCAGTAGTATTCCCGGGACTAGCGCCTACGAGCAGTACTTC. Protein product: CASSIPGTSAYEQYF.

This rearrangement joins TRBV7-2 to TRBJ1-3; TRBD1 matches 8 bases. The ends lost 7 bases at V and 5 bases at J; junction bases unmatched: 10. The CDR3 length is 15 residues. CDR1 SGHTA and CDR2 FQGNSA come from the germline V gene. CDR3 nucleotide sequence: TGTGCCAGCACCCCCGGACAGGGCGCTCGAAACACCATATATTTT. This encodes CASTPGQGARNTIYF.

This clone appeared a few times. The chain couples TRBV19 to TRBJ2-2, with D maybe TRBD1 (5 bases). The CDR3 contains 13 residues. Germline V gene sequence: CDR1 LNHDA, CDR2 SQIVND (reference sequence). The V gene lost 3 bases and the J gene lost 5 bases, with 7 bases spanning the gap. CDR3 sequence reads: CASSIDSTGELFF. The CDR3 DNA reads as TGTGCCAGTAGTATCGACAGTACCGGGGAGCTGTTTTTT.

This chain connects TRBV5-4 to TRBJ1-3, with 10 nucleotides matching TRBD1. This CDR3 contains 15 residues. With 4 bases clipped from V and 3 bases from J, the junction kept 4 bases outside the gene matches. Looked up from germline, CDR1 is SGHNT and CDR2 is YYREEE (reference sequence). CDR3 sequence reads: CASSHGTGVGNTIYF. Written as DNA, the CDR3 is TGTGCCAGCAGCCACGGGACAGGGGTTGGAAACACCATATATTTT. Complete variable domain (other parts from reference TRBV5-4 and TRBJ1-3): ETGVTQSPTHLIKTRGQQVTLRCSSQSGHNTVSWYQQALGQGPQFIFQYYREEENGRGNFPPRFSGLQFPNYSSELNVNALELDDSALYLCASSHGTGVGNTIYFGEGSWLTVV.

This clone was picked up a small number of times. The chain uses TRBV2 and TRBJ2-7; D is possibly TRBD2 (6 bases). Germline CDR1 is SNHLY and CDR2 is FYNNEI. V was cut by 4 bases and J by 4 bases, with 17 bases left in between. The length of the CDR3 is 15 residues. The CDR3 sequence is CASSAPGLLRYEQYF. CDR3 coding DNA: TGTGCCAGCAGTGCGCCGGGACTTCTCCGGTACGAGCAGTACTTC.

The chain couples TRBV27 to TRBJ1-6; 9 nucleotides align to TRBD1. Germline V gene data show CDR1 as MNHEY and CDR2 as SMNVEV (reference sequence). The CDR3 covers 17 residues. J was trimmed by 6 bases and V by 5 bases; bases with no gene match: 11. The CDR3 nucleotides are TGTGCCAGCAGTCCCACCCGTACAGGGGGCCTTAATTCACCCCTCCACTTT. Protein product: CASSPTRTGGLNSPLHF.

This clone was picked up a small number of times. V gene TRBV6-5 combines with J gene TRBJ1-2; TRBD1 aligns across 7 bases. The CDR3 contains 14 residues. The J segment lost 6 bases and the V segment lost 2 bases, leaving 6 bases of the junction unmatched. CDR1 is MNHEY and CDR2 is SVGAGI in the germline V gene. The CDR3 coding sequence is TGTGCCAGCAGTTACGGGACGACAGGGAATGGCTACACCTTC. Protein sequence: CASSYGTTGNGYTF.

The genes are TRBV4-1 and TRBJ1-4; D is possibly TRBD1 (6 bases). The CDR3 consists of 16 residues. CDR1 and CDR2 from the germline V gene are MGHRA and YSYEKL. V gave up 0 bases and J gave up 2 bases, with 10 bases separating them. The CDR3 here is CASSQEAGVTNEKLFF. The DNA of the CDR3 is TGCGCCAGCAGCCAAGAGGCAGGGGTGACTAATGAAAAACTGTTTTTT.

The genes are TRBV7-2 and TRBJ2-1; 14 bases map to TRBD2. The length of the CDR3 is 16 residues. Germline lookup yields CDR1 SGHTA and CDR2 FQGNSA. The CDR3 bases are TGTGCGATACCGGGACTAGCGGGGGTGAATAACAATGAGCAGTTCTTC. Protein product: CAIPGLAGVNNNEQFF.

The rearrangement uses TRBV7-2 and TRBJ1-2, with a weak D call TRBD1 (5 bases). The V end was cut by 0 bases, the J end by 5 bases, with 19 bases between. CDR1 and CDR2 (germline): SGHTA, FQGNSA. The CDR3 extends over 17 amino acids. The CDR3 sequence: CASSLAQIKGSPYGYTF. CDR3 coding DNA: TGTGCCAGCAGCTTAGCTCAAATTAAGGGGTCTCCTTATGGCTACACCTTC.

This CDR3 is CASTGGSGGQNEQFF. CDR3 DNA: TGTGCCAGCACCGGCGGTAGCGGGGGGCAGAATGAGCAGTTCTTC. The gene calls are TRBV27 and TRBJ2-1; 10 nucleotides line up with TRBD2. Losses at the gene ends were 7 bases for V and 7 bases for J; bases not matched to a gene: 10. Germline values: CDR1 MNHEY, CDR2 SMNVEV (reference sequence). The CDR3 extends over 15 amino acids.

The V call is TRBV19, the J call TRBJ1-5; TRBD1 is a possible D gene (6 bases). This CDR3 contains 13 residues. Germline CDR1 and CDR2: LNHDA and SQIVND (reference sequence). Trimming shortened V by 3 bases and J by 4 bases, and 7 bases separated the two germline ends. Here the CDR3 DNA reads TGTGCCAGTAGTATGGACAGAAATCAGCCCCAGCATTTT. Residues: CASSMDRNQPQHF.

The CDR3 DNA sequence: TGTGCCAGCTCAAGGGGACTACCTTACGAGCAGTACTTC. This translates into CASSRGLPYEQYF. The chain combines TRBV18 with TRBJ2-5; 7 bases match TRBD2. The DNA end is a closer match to TRBJ2-7, so the J assignment may be wrong. Germline CDR1 reads KGHSH; CDR2 reads LQKENI. CDR3 length: 13 amino acids.

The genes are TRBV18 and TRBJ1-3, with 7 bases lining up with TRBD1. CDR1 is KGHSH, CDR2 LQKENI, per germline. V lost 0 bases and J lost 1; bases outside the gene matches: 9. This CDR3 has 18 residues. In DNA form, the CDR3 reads TGTGCCAGCTCACCACCGGGTCCCGCGACAGGGTCTGGAAACACCATATATTTT. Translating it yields CASSPPGPATGSGNTIYF.

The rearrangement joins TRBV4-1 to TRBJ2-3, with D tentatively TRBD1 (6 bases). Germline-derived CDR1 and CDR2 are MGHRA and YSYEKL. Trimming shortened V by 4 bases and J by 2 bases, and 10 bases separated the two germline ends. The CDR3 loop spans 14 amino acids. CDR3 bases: TGCGCCAGCAGCCTAGGACAGTCCACAGATACGCAGTATTTT. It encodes CASSLGQSTDTQYF.

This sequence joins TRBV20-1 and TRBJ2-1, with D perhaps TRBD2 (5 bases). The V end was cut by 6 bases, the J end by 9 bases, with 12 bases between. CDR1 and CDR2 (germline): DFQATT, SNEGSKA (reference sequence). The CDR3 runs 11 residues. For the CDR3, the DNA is TGCAGTGCGGACTGGCCAGGTGAGCAGTTCTTC. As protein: CSADWPGEQFF.

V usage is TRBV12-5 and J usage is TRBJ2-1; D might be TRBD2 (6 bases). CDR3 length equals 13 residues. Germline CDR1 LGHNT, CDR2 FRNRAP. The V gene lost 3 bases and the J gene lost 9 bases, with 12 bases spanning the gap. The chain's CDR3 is CASGFGGPIEQFF. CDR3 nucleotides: TGTGCTAGTGGTTTTGGAGGGCCCATTGAGCAGTTCTTC.